This TCR beta chain appears in the sequencing data of a study of OX40 agonist ivuxolimab in advanced cancers. For the study in its entirety: Ivuxolimab, which targeted the costimulatory receptor OX40 (CD134), was an agonistic, fully human IgG2 monoclonal antibody. The monotherapy dose-escalation portion (N = 52 patients) of the phase I ivuxolimab trial is reported in the paper. The point of sequencing TCRbeta in the periphery was to test whether ivuxolimab changed TCR sequence diversity and drove clonal T-cell expansion. Of the approximately 54 dose-escalation patients, hepatocellular carcinoma was present in about 20, melanoma in approximately 15, renal cell carcinoma in 9 and head and neck cancer in 9. Patients were allowed to have had prior anti-PD-1, anti-PD-L1 or anti-CTLA-4 therapy, and approximately 41% of the dose-escalation patients had previously received checkpoint inhibitors. In the dose-escalation cohort, nearly 85% of patients were male, and the mean age was 60 years with a range of 23 to 79. Partial responses occurred in three dose-escalation patients: two with cutaneous melanoma and one with hepatocellular carcinoma. Intravenous ivuxolimab was administered to patients every 2 weeks at six dose levels: 0.01, 0.1, 0.3, 1.5, 3 and 10 mg/kg.

The trial excluded patients who had a history of autoimmune disease or who were on systemic immunosuppression. Peripheral blood for TCR sequencing was drawn from every dose cohort at baseline, at cycle 4 day 1 and at cycle 7 day 1. Samples came from an open-label, multicenter, first-in-human phase I dose-escalation trial of ivuxolimab. Adults with locally advanced or metastatic head and neck squamous cell, hepatocellular, melanoma or renal cell carcinoma were enrolled in the trial. Before TCR sequencing, CD4+ T cells and CD8+ T cells from peripheral blood were sorted into separate populations. Points the paper makes about the study in general: Low levels of normalized T-cell clonal expansion were also seen in some nonresponding patients. The antigen specificity of the clonally expanded peripheral T cells was not determined. After ivuxolimab, more expanded clones were found on average in CD8+ T cells than in CD4+ T cells. In the 0.1-3.0 mg/kg groups, partial responders were among the patients with the lowest normalized peripheral clonal expansion, particularly in CD8+ T cells. Clonal expansion of both CD4+ and CD8+ blood T cells was observed from baseline to week 6 at doses 0.1 to 3.0 mg/kg.

Note on this clone: There is no known antigen for this receptor. No clone much larger than this one lies a single base away; base qualities are absent.

Genomic DNA was extracted from sorted cells for sequencing of the TCRbeta CDR3 region. The immunoSEQ Assay was used for sequencing of TCRbeta CDR3 regions. TCRdb took this table from immuneACCESS and kept in-frame rearrangements with V and J called. Such tables lack part of the clones; where checked against another copy, unresolved V genes explain under half of the gap, and the rest is unexplained. The sample table contains over 60,000 clones; only one count was recorded for about nine tenths of them. The ten largest clones add up to around 1.7% of the sample. Including the terminal cysteine and phenylalanine, the CDR3 comprises 13 residues. This entry keeps only the CDR3 DNA: 39 bases, framed from base 1. The germline V gene gives CDR1 as SGHNT and CDR2 as YENEEA. The junction shows trimming of 5 bases on V and 5 bases on J, plus 13 bases between the germline ends.

The chain is assembled from TRBV11-3 and TRBJ2-7; TRBD2 is a possible D gene, resting on 5 matching bases. The receptor comes from an adult with an advanced solid tumor such as melanoma, head and neck, liver or kidney cancer. The sequences come from CD4+ or CD8+ T cells sorted from blood, collected in a trial of the OX40 agonist ivuxolimab. This receptor has the CDR3 CASSPSTGDEQYF. The bases read TGTGCCAGCAGCCCCTCTACCGGGGACGAGCAGTACTTC.